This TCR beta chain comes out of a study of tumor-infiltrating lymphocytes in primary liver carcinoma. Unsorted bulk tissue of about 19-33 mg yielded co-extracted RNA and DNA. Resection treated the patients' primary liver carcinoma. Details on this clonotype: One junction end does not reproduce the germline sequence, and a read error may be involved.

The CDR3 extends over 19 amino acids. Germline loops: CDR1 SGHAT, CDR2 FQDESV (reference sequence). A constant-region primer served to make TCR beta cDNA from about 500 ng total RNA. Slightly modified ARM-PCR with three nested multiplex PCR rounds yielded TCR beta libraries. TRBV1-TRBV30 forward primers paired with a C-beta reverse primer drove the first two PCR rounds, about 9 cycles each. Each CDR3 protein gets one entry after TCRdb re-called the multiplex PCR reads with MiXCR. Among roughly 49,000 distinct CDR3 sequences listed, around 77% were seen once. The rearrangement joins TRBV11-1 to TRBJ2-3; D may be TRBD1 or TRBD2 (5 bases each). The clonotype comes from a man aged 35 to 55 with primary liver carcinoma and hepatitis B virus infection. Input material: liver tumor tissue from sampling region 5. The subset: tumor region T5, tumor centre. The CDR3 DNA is TGTGCCTGCAGCTCTGGGGGAAGCTCTGCTGGAGCCCGCACATATACGCAGTATTTT. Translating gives CACSSGGSSAGARTYTQYF.